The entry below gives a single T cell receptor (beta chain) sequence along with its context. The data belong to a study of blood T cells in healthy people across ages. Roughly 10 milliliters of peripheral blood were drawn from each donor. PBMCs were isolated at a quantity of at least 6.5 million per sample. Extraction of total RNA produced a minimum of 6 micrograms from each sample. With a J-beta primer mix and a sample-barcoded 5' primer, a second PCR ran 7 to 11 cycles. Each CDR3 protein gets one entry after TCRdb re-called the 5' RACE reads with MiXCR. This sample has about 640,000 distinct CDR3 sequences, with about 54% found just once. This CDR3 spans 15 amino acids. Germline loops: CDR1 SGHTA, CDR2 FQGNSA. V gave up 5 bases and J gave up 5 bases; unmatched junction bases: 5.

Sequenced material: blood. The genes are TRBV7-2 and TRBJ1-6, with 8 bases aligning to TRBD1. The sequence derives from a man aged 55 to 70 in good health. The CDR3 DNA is TGTGCCAGCAGCCCGAGGACAGGGAATAATTCACCCCTCCACTTT. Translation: CASSPRTGNNSPLHF. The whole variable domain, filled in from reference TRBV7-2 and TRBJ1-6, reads GAGVSQSPSNKVTEKGKDVELRCDPISGHTALYWYRQSLGQGLEFLIYFQGNSAPDKSGLPSDRFSAERTGGSVSTLTIQRTQQEDSAVYLCASSPRTGNNSPLHFGNGTRLTVT.